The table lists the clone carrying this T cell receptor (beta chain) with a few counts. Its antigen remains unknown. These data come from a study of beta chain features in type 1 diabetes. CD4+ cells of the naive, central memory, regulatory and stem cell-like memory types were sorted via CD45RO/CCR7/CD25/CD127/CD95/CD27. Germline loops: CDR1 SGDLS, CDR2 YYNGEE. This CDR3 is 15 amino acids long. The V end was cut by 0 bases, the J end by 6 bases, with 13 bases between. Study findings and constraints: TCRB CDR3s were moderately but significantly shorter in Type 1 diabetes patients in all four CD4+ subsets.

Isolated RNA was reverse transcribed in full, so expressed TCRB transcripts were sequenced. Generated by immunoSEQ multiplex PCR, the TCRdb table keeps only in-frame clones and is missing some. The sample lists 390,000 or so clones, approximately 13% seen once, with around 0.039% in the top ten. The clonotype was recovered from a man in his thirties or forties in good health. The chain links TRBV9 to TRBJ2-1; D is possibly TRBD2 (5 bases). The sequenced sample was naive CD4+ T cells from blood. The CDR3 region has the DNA TGTGCCAGCAGCGTAGGCCCAGCGGCTGGCAATGAGCAGTTCTTC. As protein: CASSVGPAAGNEQFF.